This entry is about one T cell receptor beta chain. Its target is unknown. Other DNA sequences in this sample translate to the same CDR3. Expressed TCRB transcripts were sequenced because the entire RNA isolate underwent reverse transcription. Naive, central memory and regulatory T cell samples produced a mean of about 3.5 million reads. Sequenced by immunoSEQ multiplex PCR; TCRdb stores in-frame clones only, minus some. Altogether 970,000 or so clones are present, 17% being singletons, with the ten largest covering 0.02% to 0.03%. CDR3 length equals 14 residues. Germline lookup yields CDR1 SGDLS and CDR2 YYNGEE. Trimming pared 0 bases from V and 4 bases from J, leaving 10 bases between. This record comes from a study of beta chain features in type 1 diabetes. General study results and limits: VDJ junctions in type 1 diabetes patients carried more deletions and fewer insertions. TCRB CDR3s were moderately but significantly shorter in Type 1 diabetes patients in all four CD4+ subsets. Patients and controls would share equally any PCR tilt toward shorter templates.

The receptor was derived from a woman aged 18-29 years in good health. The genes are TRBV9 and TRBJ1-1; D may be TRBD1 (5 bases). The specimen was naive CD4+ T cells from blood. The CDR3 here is CASSVDSGGTEAFF. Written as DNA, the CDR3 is TGTGCCAGCAGCGTAGATTCGGGGGGCACTGAAGCTTTCTTT.